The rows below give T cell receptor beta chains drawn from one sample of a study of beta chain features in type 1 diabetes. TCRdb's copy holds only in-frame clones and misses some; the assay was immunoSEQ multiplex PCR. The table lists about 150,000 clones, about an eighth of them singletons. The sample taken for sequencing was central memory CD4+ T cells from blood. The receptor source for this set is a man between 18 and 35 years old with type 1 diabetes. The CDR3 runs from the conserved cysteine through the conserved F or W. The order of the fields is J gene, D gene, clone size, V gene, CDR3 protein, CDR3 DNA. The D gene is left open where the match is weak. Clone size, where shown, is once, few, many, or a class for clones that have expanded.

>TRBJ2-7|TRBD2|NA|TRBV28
CASTPPGGPEQYF
TGTGCCAGCACCCCTCCGGGAGGGCCCGAGCAGTACTTC
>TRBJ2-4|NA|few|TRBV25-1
CASSSGGGFQYF
TGTGCCAGCAGTTCCGGGGGCGGCTTTCAGTACTTC
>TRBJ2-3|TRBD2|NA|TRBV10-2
CASGQKGLAIDTQYF
TGCGCCAGCGGGCAAAAGGGACTAGCAATTGATACGCAGTATTTT
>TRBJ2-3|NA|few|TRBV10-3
CAIRTGGIDTQYF
TGTGCCATCAGGACGGGGGGCATAGATACGCAGTATTTT
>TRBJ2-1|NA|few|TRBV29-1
CSVEMANNEQFF
TGCAGCGTTGAAATGGCCAACAATGAGCAGTTCTTC
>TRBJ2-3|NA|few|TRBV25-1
CASSSGAGSSTDTQYF
TGTGCCAGCAGTTCGGGGGCGGGCTCTAGCACAGATACGCAGTATTTT
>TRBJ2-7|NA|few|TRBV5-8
CASSFLQTLHEQYF
TGTGCCAGCAGCTTTCTCCAAACCCTACACGAGCAGTACTTC
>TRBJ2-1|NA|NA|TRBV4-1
CASSRFTAGEQFF
TGTGCCAGCAGCCGATTTACGGCTGGTGAGCAGTTCTTC
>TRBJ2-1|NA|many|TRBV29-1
CSVEDTRNNEQFF
TGCAGCGTTGAAGATACCAGAAACAATGAGCAGTTCTTC
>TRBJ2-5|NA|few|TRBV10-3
CAISESGPGKTQYF
TGTGCCATCAGTGAGTCTGGTCCCGGCAAGACCCAGTACTTC
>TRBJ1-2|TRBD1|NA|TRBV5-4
CASSMGQGQDGYTF
TGTGCCAGCAGTATGGGACAGGGCCAGGATGGCTACACCTTC
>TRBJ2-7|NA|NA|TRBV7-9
CASSSSRGDPYEQYF
TGTGCCAGCAGCTCATCCAGGGGGGACCCTTACGAGCAGTACTTC
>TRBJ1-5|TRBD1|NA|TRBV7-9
CASTDRVDQPQHF
TGTGCCAGCACGGACAGGGTGGATCAGCCCCAGCATTTT
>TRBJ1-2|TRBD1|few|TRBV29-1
CSVVRGLYGYTF
TGCAGCGTTGTGAGGGGGCTCTATGGCTACACCTTC
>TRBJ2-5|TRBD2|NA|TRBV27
CASSSPSAGVGKTQYF
TGTGCCAGCAGTTCGCCATCCGCGGGGGTGGGAAAGACCCAGTACTTC
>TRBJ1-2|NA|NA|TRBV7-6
CASSPEQGRVYGYTF
TGTGCCAGCAGCCCCGAACAGGGCAGGGTCTATGGCTACACCTTC
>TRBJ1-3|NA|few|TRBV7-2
CASTLSGGTGSGNTIYF
TGTGCCAGCACCTTGAGTGGGGGCACTGGGTCTGGAAACACCATATATTTT
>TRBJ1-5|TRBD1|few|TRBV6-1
CASSATGRNQPQHF
TGTGCCAGCAGTGCGACAGGGAGGAATCAGCCCCAGCATTTT
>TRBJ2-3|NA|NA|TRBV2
CASSGQGGDTQYF
TGTGCCAGCAGTGGGCAGGGAGGAGATACGCAGTATTTT
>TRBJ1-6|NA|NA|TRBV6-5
CASRRPGTPLHF
TGTGCCAGCAGACGACCCGGGACGCCCCTCCACTTT
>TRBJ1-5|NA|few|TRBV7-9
CASTWGGNQPQHF
TGTGCCAGCACCTGGGGCGGTAATCAGCCCCAGCATTTT
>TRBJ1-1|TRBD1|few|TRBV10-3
CAISAQGGGTEAFF
TGTGCCATCAGTGCCCAGGGGGGTGGCACTGAAGCTTTCTTT
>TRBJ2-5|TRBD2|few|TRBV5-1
CASSLGDSGGQYF
TGCGCCAGCAGCTTGGGCGACAGCGGGGGCCAGTACTTC
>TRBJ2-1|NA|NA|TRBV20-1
CSAGSNNEQFF
TGCAGCGCCGGGTCCAACAATGAGCAGTTCTTC
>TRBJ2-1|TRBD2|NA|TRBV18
CANLPRAGGRWNEQFF
TGTGCCAACTTACCAAGAGCGGGGGGTCGGTGGAATGAGCAGTTCTTC
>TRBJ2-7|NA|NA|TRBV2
CASSAGHWDEQYF
TGTGCCAGCAGTGCCGGACATTGGGACGAGCAGTACTTC
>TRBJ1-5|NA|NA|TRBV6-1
CASSEMAGTGQPQHF
TGTGCCAGCAGTGAAATGGCAGGGACGGGGCAGCCCCAGCATTTT
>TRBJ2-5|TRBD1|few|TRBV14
CASSQGQGRSQETQYF
TGTGCCAGCAGCCAGGGACAGGGGCGATCACAAGAGACCCAGTACTTC
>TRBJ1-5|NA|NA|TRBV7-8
CASSLEGYRQGHQPQHF
TGTGCCAGCAGCTTAGAGGGTTATCGGCAGGGGCATCAGCCCCAGCATTTT
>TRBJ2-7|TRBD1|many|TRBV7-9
CASDRGSSYEQYF
TGTGCCAGTGACAGGGGGAGCTCCTACGAGCAGTACTTC
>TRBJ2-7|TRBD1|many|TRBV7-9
CASSFPGQGIYEQYF
TGTGCCAGCAGCTTTCCGGGACAGGGTATTTACGAGCAGTACTTC
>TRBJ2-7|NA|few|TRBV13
CASSSRPGGPSSYEQYF
TGTGCCAGCAGCTCCCGCCCCGGGGGACCCAGCTCCTACGAGCAGTACTTC
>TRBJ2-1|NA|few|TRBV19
CASSISGSGWGNEQFF
TGTGCCAGTAGTATCTCCGGGAGTGGCTGGGGCAATGAGCAGTTCTTC
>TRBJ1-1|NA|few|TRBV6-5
CASSRSWTATEAFF
TGTGCCAGCAGTCGATCATGGACAGCCACTGAAGCTTTCTTT
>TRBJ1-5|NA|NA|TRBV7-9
CASSLSQGMLGQPQHF
TGTGCCAGCAGCTTATCTCAGGGGATGTTAGGGCAGCCCCAGCATTTT
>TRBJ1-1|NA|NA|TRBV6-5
CASSYSDTINTEAFF
TGTGCCAGCAGTTACTCGGACACTATAAACACTGAAGCTTTCTTT
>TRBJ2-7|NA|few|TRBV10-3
CAISLGAGASYEQYF
TGTGCCATCTCCTTAGGGGCGGGGGCATCCTACGAGCAGTACTTC